The 21 T cell receptor beta chains below come from one sample, sequenced in a study of T-cell memory formation after mild COVID-19. TCRdb called the 5' RACE reads again in MiXCR, with one record for every CDR3 protein. The sample has under 550,000 distinct CDR3 sequences; approximately 18% are singletons. The sequencing input was PBMCs or a T cell subset sorted from them (not recorded which). The receptors stem from a man aged 18 to 29 who had mild COVID-19 (a few samples of this study predate the infection). Cell type and time point are not known.

The chain has TRBV7-2 and TRBJ2-7, with TRBD2 identical over 7 bases. Germline CDR1 reads SGHTA; CDR2 reads FQGNSA. The CDR3 has 16 amino acids. Germline trimming cut 1 base from V and 0 bases from J; bases unmatched to any gene: 6. CDR3 region: CASSLVSSGASYEQYF. DNA of the CDR3: TGTGCCAGCAGCTTAGTATCTAGCGGTGCCTCCTACGAGCAGTACTTC.

This clonotype was observed at least ten times. The chain uses TRBV20-1 and TRBJ2-7; 7 bases are shared with TRBD1. Germline loops: CDR1 DFQATT, CDR2 SNEGSKA (reference sequence). J lost 1 base, V lost 1 base, and 7 bases had no gene match. The CDR3 sequence is 15 residues long. Here the CDR3 DNA reads TGCAGTGCTAGAGCGGGGACAGTGCCATCCTACGAGCAGTACGTC. Translated: CSARAGTVPSYEQYV.

In the case of this clonotype: A much larger clonotype is one base distant, so this may be a read error. This chain connects TRBV6-2 or TRBV6-3 to TRBJ2-3; 9 bases agree with TRBD1. Per germline, CDR1 MNHEY and CDR2 SVGEGT. This CDR3 region has 15 residues. CDR3 region: CACSWDREYTDTQYF. The CDR3 DNA follows: TGTGCCTGCAGCTGGGACAGGGAGTATACAGATACGCAGTATTTT.

This clonotype was seen a handful of times. This chain joins TRBV11-2 and TRBJ1-4; 7 nucleotides match TRBD1. CDR1 is SGHAT, CDR2 FQNNGV, per germline. V shed 3 bases and J 9 bases; nucleotides not matched to a gene: 7. The CDR3 runs 14 residues. The CDR3 bases are TGTGCCAGCAGCTTTCCTGGGACAGACCAAAAACTGTTTTTT. Its protein product is CASSFPGTDQKLFF. The complete variable domain, with remaining parts taken from reference TRBV11-2 and TRBJ1-4, reads EAGVAQSPRYKIIEKRQSVAFWCNPISGHATLYWYQQILGQGPKLLIQFQNNGVVDDSQLPKDRFSAERLKGVDSTLKIQPAKLEDSAVYLCASSFPGTDQKLFFGSGTQLSVL.

In DNA, the CDR3 is TGTGCCAGCAGCCGAACCGGGACAGGGGAAGGTCAGCCCCAGCATTTT. It yields the protein CASSRTGTGEGQPQHF. V and J are TRBV7-9 and TRBJ1-5; 10 bases fit TRBD1. Germline V gene lookup returns CDR1 SEHNR and CDR2 FQNEAQ (reference sequence). The CDR3 contains 16 residues. V lost 5 bases to trimming and J lost 6 bases; unmatched junction nucleotides: 10.

The chain has TRBV5-8 and TRBJ2-1; no firm D call. The V and J ends lost 1 base and 0 bases respectively, with 8 bases between them. This CDR3 has 15 amino acids. Germline CDR1 reads SGHTS; CDR2 reads YDEGEE. The CDR3 here is CASSLSWVSYNEQFF. In DNA, the CDR3 is TGTGCCAGCAGCTTGAGTTGGGTCTCCTACAATGAGCAGTTCTTC. Filled out from reference TRBV5-8 and TRBJ2-1, the complete variable domain reads EAGVTQSPTHLIKTRGQQATLRCSPISGHTSVYWYQQALGLGLQFLLWYDEGEERNRGNFPPRFSGRQFPNYSSELNVNALELEDSALYLCASSLSWVSYNEQFFGPGTRLTVL.

This clonotype was counted between two and nine times. The DNA of the CDR3 is TGTGCCAGTAGTATTGGTGACAGGAGCAATCAGCCCCAGCATTTT. This sequence encodes CASSIGDRSNQPQHF. The chain recombines TRBV19 with TRBJ1-5; tentatively, D is TRBD1 (6 bases). V lost 3 bases, J lost 1 base, and 10 bases lay in between. This CDR3 contains 15 residues. Germline loops: CDR1 LNHDA, CDR2 SQIVND (reference sequence). Full variable domain (rest looked up from reference TRBV19 and TRBJ1-5): DGGITQSPKYLFRKEGQNVTLSCEQNLNHDAMYWYRQDPGQGLRLIYYSQIVNDFQKGDIAEGYSVSREKKESFPLTVTSAQKNPTAFYLCASSIGDRSNQPQHFGDGTRLSIL.

The rearrangement links TRBV14 to TRBJ1-1, with D perhaps TRBD1 (5 bases). The CDR3 extends over 14 amino acids. Trimming shortened V by 4 bases and J by 4 bases, and 13 bases separated the two germline ends. CDR1 and CDR2 (germline): SGHDN, FVKESK. In nucleotides, the CDR3 is TGTGCCAGCAGCCTGGGGGGGACCCTCACTGAAGCTTTCTTT. Translated: CASSLGGTLTEAFF.

This clonotype was counted between two and nine times. V usage is TRBV5-1 and J usage is TRBJ2-5, with D perhaps being TRBD1 or TRBD2 (5 bases each). V was pared by 4 bases and J by 5 bases, with 18 bases between. CDR1 is SGHRS and CDR2 is YFSETQ in the germline V gene. This CDR3 spans 15 amino acids. CDR3 in amino acids: CASSQREGTGETQYF. CDR3 bases: TGCGCCAGCAGCCAAAGGGAAGGGACGGGTGAGACCCAGTACTTC.

The chain has TRBV4-1 and TRBJ2-7, with D perhaps TRBD1 or TRBD2 (5 bases each). Germline loops: CDR1 MGHRA, CDR2 YSYEKL. The length of the CDR3 is 13 residues. Deletions cut 3 bases from V and 3 bases from J, with 9 bases between. The CDR3 here is CASSHVGGYEQYF. The CDR3 DNA reads as TGCGCCAGCAGCCACGTTGGGGGCTACGAGCAGTACTTC.

Written as DNA, the CDR3 is TGCAGTGCTAGCGGGGGCGGCTACAATGAGCAGTTCTTC. Protein sequence: CSASGGGYNEQFF. This sequence joins TRBV20-1 and TRBJ2-1; D possibly matches TRBD1 or TRBD2 (6 bases each). This CDR3 has 13 residues. Germline values: CDR1 DFQATT, CDR2 SNEGSKA (reference sequence). Trimming shortened V by 3 bases and J by 3 bases, and 9 bases separated the two germline ends.

This clonotype was seen many times. The chain links TRBV7-2 to TRBJ1-5; 9 bases are a match to TRBD1. Germline CDR1 and CDR2: SGHTA and FQGNSA. The CDR3 loop spans 14 amino acids. Trimming at V came to 4 bases and at J to 6 bases, leaving 4 bases not matched to a gene. CDR3 sequence: CASSSRQGGQPQHF. Here the CDR3 DNA reads TGTGCCAGCAGCTCTAGACAGGGGGGTCAGCCCCAGCATTTT. The whole variable domain, remainder taken from reference TRBV7-2 and TRBJ1-5, is GAGVSQSPSNKVTEKGKDVELRCDPISGHTALYWYRQSLGQGLEFLIYFQGNSAPDKSGLPSDRFSAERTGGSVSTLTIQRTQQEDSAVYLCASSSRQGGQPQHFGDGTRLSIL.

This clonotype has just a few counts. This rearrangement joins TRBV24-1 to TRBJ2-2, with 8 bases that match TRBD1. Germline CDR1 is KGHDR and CDR2 is SFDVKD. The CDR3 is made up of 15 amino acids. With 8 bases clipped from V and 1 base from J, the junction kept 5 bases outside the gene matches. The CDR3, as DNA: TGTGCCACCACCTCCGGGACAGGGAACACCGGGGAGCTGTTTTTT. It encodes CATTSGTGNTGELFF.

This clonotype was seen only a few times. This chain uses TRBV12-3 or TRBV12-4 with TRBJ1-1; tentative D call: TRBD1 (6 bases). The ends were cut back, 6 bases at V and 4 bases at J, with 15 bases in the middle. This CDR3 spans 14 amino acids. In DNA form, the CDR3 reads TGTGCCAGCAGAGGACAGTGGCTGAGCACTGAAGCTTTCTTT. Translating gives CASRGQWLSTEAFF.

The chain employs TRBV7-2 and TRBJ2-3; 11 nucleotides line up with TRBD2. V was pared by 2 bases and J by 4 bases, with 2 bases of the junction left unmatched. This CDR3 region has 15 residues. Germline assignment: CDR1 SGHTA and CDR2 FQGNSA. The CDR3 coding sequence is TGTGCCAGCAGCTTATATAGCGGGGGGGCAGATACGCAGTATTTT. Translating it yields CASSLYSGGADTQYF.

The chain uses TRBV27 and TRBJ2-5; a possible D gene is TRBD2 (6 bases). Between the trimmed V and J ends, which lost 3 bases and 3 bases, there was a span of 14 bases. Germline assignment: CDR1 MNHEY and CDR2 SMNVEV (reference sequence). This CDR3 spans 15 amino acids. CDR3 coding DNA: TGTGCCAGCAGTTTGTACGGGGAGGTAAAAGAGACCCAGTACTTC. Translating gives CASSLYGEVKETQYF.

The V gene is TRBV29-1, the J gene TRBJ1-1; the match to TRBD1 covers 7 bases. The trim removed 5 bases at V and 3 bases at J, leaving 9 bases unmatched. This CDR3 is 14 amino acids long. Germline V gene lookup returns CDR1 SQVTM and CDR2 ANQGSEA. CDR3 DNA: TGCAGCGTTAGGGACAGAACGAGGGACACTGAAGCTTTCTTT. Encoded protein: CSVRDRTRDTEAFF.

The sample holds a few counts of this clonotype. CDR3 residues: CASSLGSAGRETQYF. CDR3 in DNA: TGTGCCAGCAGCTTGGGGTCAGCGGGGAGGGAGACCCAGTACTTC. The chain links TRBV7-8 to TRBJ2-5, with TRBD2 matching over 7 bases. J lost 5 bases, V lost 3 bases, and 9 bases had no gene match. The CDR3 consists of 15 residues. In germline, CDR1 is SGHVS, CDR2 FQNEAQ.

The CDR3 spells CSARVTQGMNGYTF. CDR3 bases: TGCAGTGCTAGAGTGACACAGGGGATGAATGGCTACACCTTC. The chain joins TRBV20-1 to TRBJ1-2; 7 bases are shared with TRBD1. This CDR3 region has 14 residues. V lost 1 base and J lost 6; bases outside the gene matches: 8. The germline gives CDR1 DFQATT, CDR2 SNEGSKA (reference sequence).

This sequence joins TRBV10-3 and TRBJ1-5; maybe TRBD1 (5 bases). V was cut by 2 bases and J by 4 bases, with 12 bases left in between. The CDR3 has 15 amino acids. Per the germline V gene, CDR1 is ENHRY and CDR2 is SYGVKD. CDR3 in amino acids: CAISERRDGNQPQHF. The DNA of the CDR3 is TGTGCCATCAGTGAGCGTAGGGACGGGAATCAGCCCCAGCATTTT.

This clonotype was counted only a few times. The CDR3 reads CASSRQSNTEAFF. CDR3 nucleotides: TGTGCCAGCAGCCGTCAGAGTAACACTGAAGCTTTCTTT. The chain joins TRBV7-2 to TRBJ1-1; D call uncertain. CDR3 length: 13 residues. Germline loops: CDR1 SGHTA, CDR2 FQGNSA. With 5 bases removed from V and 2 bases from J, the gap between germline ends came to 9 bases.